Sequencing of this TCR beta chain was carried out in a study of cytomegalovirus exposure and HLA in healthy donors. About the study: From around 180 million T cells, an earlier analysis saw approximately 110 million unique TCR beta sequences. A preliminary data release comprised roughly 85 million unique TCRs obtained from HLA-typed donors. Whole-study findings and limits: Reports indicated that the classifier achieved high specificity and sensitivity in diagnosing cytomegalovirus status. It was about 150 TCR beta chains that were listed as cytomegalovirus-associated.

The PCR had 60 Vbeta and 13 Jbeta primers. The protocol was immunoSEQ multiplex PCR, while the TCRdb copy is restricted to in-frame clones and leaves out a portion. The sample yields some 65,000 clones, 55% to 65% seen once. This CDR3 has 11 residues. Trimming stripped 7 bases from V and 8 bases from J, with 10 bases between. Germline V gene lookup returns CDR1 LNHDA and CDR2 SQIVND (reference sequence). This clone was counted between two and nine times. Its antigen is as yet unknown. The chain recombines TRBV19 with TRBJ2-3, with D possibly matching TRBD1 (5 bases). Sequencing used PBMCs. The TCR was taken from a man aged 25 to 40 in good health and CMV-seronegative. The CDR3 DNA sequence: TGTGCCAGTACCACAGGTGGTACGCAGTATTTT. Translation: CASTTGGTQYF.